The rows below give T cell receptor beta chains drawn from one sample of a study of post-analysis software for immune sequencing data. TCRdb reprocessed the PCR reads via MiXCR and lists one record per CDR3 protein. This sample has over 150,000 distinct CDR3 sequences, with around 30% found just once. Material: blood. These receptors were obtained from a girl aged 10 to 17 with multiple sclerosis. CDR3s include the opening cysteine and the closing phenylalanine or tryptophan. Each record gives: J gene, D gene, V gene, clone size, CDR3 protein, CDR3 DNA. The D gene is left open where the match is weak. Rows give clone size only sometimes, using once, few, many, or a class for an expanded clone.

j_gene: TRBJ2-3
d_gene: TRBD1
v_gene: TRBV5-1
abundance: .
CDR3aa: CASSPTGGQGTDTQYF
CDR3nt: TGCGCCAGCAGCCCGACTGGGGGACAGGGGACAGATACGCAGTATTTT

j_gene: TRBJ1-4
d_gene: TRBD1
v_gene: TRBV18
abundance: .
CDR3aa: CASSPRQGQYEKLFF
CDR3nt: TGTGCCAGCTCTCCTCGACAGGGTCAATATGAAAAACTGTTTTTT

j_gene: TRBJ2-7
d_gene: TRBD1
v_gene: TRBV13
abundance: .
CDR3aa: CASSSWTGGSYEQYF
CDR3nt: TGTGCCAGCAGCTCTTGGACAGGGGGTTCCTACGAGCAGTACTTC

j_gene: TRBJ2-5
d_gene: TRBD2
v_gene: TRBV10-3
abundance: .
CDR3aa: CTISEPNSGKETQYF
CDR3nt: TGTACCATCAGTGAGCCGAATAGCGGGAAAGAGACCCAGTACTTC

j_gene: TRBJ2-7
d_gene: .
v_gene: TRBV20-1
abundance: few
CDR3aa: CSASGLGGDSYEQYF
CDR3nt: TGCAGTGCTAGTGGCCTTGGCGGAGACAGCTACGAGCAGTACTTC

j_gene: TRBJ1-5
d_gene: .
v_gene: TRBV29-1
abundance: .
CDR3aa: CSVGEGDSNQPQHF
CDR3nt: TGCAGCGTTGGAGAGGGGGATAGCAATCAGCCCCAGCATTTT

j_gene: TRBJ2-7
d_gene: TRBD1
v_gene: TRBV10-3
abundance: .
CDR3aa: CAISSGTGNYEQYF
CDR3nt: TGTGCCATCAGTTCCGGGACAGGGAACTACGAGCAGTACTTC

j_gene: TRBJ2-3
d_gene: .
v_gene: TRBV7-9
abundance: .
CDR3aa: CASSLMEGDTQYF
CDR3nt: TGTGCCAGCAGCTTAATGGAGGGAGATACGCAGTATTTT

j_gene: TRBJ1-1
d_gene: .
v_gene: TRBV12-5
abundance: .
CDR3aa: CASGWSVRLGLGTEAFF
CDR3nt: TGTGCTAGTGGCTGGTCCGTACGTCTGGGTTTAGGGACTGAAGCTTTCTTT

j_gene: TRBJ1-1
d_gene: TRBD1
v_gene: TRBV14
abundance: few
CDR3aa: CASSQDLGTAMNTEAFF
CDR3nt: TGTGCCAGCAGCCAAGATCTGGGGACAGCGATGAACACTGAAGCTTTCTTT

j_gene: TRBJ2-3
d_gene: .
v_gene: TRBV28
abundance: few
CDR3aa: CASSNPDSTDTQYF
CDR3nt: TGTGCCAGCAGTAATCCGGACAGCACAGATACGCAGTATTTT

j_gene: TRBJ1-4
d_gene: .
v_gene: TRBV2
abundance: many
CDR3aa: CASSGGAKLFF
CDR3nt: TGTGCCAGCAGTGGAGGAGCAAAACTGTTTTTT

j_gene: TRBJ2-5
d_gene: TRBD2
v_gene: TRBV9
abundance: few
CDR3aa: CASSVGGSGSYRETQYF
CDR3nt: TGTGCCAGCAGCGTAGGTGGTAGCGGGAGTTACAGGGAGACCCAGTACTTC

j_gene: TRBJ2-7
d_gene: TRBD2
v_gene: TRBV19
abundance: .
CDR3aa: CASSRRYGTSGLWYEQYF
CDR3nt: TGTGCCAGTAGTAGAAGGTACGGGACTAGCGGGCTCTGGTACGAGCAGTACTTC

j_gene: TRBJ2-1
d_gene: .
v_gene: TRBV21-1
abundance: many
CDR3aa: CASSSLVDEQFF
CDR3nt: TGTGCCAGCAGCAGTTTGGTCGATGAGCAGTTCTTC

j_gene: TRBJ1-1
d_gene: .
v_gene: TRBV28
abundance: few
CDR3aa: CASSLGRDTEAFF
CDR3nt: TGTGCCAGCAGTTTAGGCAGGGACACTGAAGCTTTCTTT

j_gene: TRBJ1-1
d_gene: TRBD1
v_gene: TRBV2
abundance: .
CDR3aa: CAISRTGSTEAFF
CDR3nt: TGTGCCATTTCCCGGACAGGGAGCACTGAAGCTTTCTTT

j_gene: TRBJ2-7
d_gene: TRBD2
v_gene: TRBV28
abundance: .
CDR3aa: CASSETSGNPYEQYF
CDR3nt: TGTGCCAGCAGTGAGACTAGCGGGAATCCCTACGAGCAGTACTTC

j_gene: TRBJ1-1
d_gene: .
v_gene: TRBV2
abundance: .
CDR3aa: CASARAAMNTEAFF
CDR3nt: TGTGCCAGCGCCCGCGCGGCCATGAACACTGAAGCTTTCTTT

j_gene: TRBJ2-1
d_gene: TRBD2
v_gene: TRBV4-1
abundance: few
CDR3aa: CASSPRLTSGRAHEQFF
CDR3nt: TGCGCCAGCAGCCCTCGACTGACTAGCGGGAGGGCCCATGAGCAGTTCTTC

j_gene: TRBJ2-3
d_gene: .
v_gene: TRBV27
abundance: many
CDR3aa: CASSSQGYSTDTQYF
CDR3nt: TGTGCCAGCAGTTCCCAAGGCTATAGCACAGATACGCAGTATTTT

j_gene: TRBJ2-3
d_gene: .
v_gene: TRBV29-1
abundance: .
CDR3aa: CSVEDRRRAADTQYF
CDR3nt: TGCAGCGTTGAAGATCGAAGGAGGGCCGCAGATACGCAGTATTTT

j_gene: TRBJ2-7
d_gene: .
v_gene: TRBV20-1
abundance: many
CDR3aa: CSARVDRSSSYEQYF
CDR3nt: TGCAGTGCTAGAGTAGACAGGTCGAGCTCCTACGAGCAGTACTTC